A selection of T cell receptor beta chains follows, all from one sample in a study of blood T cells in healthy people across ages. TCRdb independently ran MiXCR on the 5' RACE reads; one entry per CDR3 protein. Of roughly 2 million distinct CDR3 sequences in the sample, about 49% were seen once. The material sequenced was blood. Receptors originate from a woman in her thirties or forties in good health. Both conserved end residues are part of each CDR3. A D gene is named only where the DNA matches it firmly. The size field is filled for only some rows; it gives once, few, many or a size class.

TRBJ2-1	14	TRBV24-1	-	-	TGTGCCACCAGTGATTTGGTCTCACGCAATGAGCAGTTCTTC	CATSDLVSRNEQFF
TRBJ2-5	16	TRBV29-1	-	TRBD2	TGCAGCGTTGAAATTGAGAGCGGGGGGCACCAAGAGACCCAGTACTTC	CSVEIESGGHQETQYF
TRBJ2-7	15	TRBV5-4	-	-	TGTGCCAGCAGCTTCTCCGGGACACCTTCCTACGAGCAGTACTTC	CASSFSGTPSYEQYF
TRBJ2-3	15	TRBV2	-	TRBD2	TGTGCCAGCAGTGAGGCTAGCGGAAGCACAGATACGCAGTATTTT	CASSEASGSTDTQYF
TRBJ1-5	13	TRBV20-1	-	-	TGCAGTGCTGCCAGGGATAGCAATCAGCCCCAGCATTTT	CSAARDSNQPQHF
TRBJ2-7	12	TRBV11-2	few	-	TGTGCCAGCAGCTTAGGACACAGCGAGCAGTACTTC	CASSLGHSEQYF
TRBJ2-1	16	TRBV24-1	many	TRBD1	TGTGCCACCAGTGATAGGACAGGGGGTTCTCGTCATGAGCAGTTCTTC	CATSDRTGGSRHEQFF
TRBJ2-5	16	TRBV7-9	-	-	TGTGCCAGCAGCTTCCATAGGCATATTTGGCAAGAGACCCAGTACTTC	CASSFHRHIWQETQYF
TRBJ1-5	15	TRBV7-6	few	-	TGTGCCAGCAGCCCGCTAGCAGGGATTAATCAGCCCCAGCATTTT	CASSPLAGINQPQHF
TRBJ2-5	17	TRBV7-8	few	TRBD2	TGTGCCAGCAGCTTATCCGTTACGGCTAGCGGGGGAGAGACCCAGTACTTC	CASSLSVTASGGETQYF
TRBJ2-5	15	TRBV11-2	-	TRBD1	TGTGCCAGCAGCGCCCGGACAGGGATCCAAGAGACCCAGTACTTC	CASSARTGIQETQYF
TRBJ2-3	13	TRBV27	-	TRBD1	TGTGCCAGCAGCCCCCTCCGGACAGGCGTTCAGTATTTT	CASSPLRTGVQYF
TRBJ2-3	18	TRBV24-1	-	-	TGTGCCACCAGCTCGCAGAAGGCCGACGGAGTGTGGACAGATACGCAGTATTTT	CATSSQKADGVWTDTQYF
TRBJ2-3	15	TRBV12-3/TRBV12-4	few	-	TGTGCCAGCGATACGGGGCTAGCGTACACAGATACGCAGTATTTT	CASDTGLAYTDTQYF
TRBJ2-5	12	TRBV29-1	-	-	TGCAGCGTTGGTCCAGGGACAGAGACCCAGTACTTC	CSVGPGTETQYF
TRBJ2-3	16	TRBV27	-	-	TGTGCCAGCAGTTTTGTTTGGGACAAGGCGACAGATACGCAGTATTTT	CASSFVWDKATDTQYF
TRBJ1-5	16	TRBV28	-	-	TGTGCCAGCAGTTACTCTCGTGGGAATAGCAATCAGCCCCAGCATTTT	CASSYSRGNSNQPQHF
TRBJ1-5	15	TRBV20-1	-	-	TGCAGTGCTAGGTTCGGGGTGTTTAGCAATCAGCCCCAGCATTTT	CSARFGVFSNQPQHF
TRBJ2-1	18	TRBV5-5	-	-	TGTGCCAGCAGCTTGGCCATTACCTCGGCCTTAACCCGCAATGAGCAGTTCTTC	CASSLAITSALTRNEQFF
TRBJ2-4	12	TRBV6-2/TRBV6-3	-	-	TGTGCCAGCAGTAACACAGGGAACATTCAGTACTTC	CASSNTGNIQYF
TRBJ2-1	17	TRBV15	-	TRBD2	TGTGCCACCAGCAGACTAGCGGGGGCCCTACTGAACAATGAGCAGTTCTTC	CATSRLAGALLNNEQFF
TRBJ2-7	16	TRBV10-3	-	TRBD2	TGTGCCATCAGTGACCCGAGCGGGGGAGGCTCCTACGAGCAGTACTTC	CAISDPSGGGSYEQYF
TRBJ1-2	16	TRBV27	-	-	TGTGCCAGCAGTTTAATAGCCCAAAGGGTGAGGGGCGGCTACACCTTC	CASSLIAQRVRGGYTF
TRBJ1-2	17	TRBV7-2	-	TRBD1	TGTGCCAGCAGCTTACTCCCGCACACGGGACAGGGAAATGGCTACACCTTC	CASSLLPHTGQGNGYTF
TRBJ2-3	13	TRBV7-2	-	-	TGTGTCAGCAGCCCCGGGGCTATCAATACGCAGTATTTT	CVSSPGAINTQYF
TRBJ2-7	16	TRBV6-6	-	TRBD2	TGTGCCAGCAGTGAGCAAGCGGGAGCCCACTCCTACGAGCAGTACTTC	CASSEQAGAHSYEQYF
TRBJ2-7	13	TRBV24-1	few	-	TGTGCCACCGGTCCAGACGGGCCCAGCGGTCTGTACTTC	CATGPDGPSGLYF
TRBJ2-1	15	TRBV4-1	-	TRBD2	TGCGCCAGCAGCCCCGCGGGGGGGTGGGTCAATGAGCAGTTCTTC	CASSPAGGWVNEQFF
TRBJ1-1	13	TRBV15	-	-	TGTGCCACCAGCAGAGATACAGACTTCGAAGCTTTCTTT	CATSRDTDFEAFF
TRBJ1-2	14	TRBV4-3	-	-	TGCGCCAGCAGCCAAGACCCCGGGGACTATGGCTACACCTTC	CASSQDPGDYGYTF
TRBJ2-3	16	TRBV24-1	-	-	TGTGCCACCAGTGACCCCGGGACCCCGATGACAGATACGCAGTATTTT	CATSDPGTPMTDTQYF
TRBJ2-5	16	TRBV12-3/TRBV12-4	many	TRBD1	TGTGCCAGCAACAACCCCCAGGACAGGGGGCAGAAGACCCAGTACTTC	CASNNPQDRGQKTQYF
TRBJ1-6	16	TRBV20-1	-	TRBD1	TGCAGTGCTGCTACAGGACAGGGGTCGTTGAATTCACCCCTCCACTTT	CSAATGQGSLNSPLHF
TRBJ2-5	17	TRBV13	-	-	TGTGCCAGCAGCTTAGCCCTGGGACGGACTTACCAAGAGACCCAGTACTTC	CASSLALGRTYQETQYF
TRBJ2-7	13	TRBV14	-	-	TGTGCCAGCCAAAGGGGAACCACCTACGAGCAGTACTTC	CASQRGTTYEQYF
TRBJ1-5	14	TRBV20-1	few	-	TGCAGTGCTAATACGGGGTTCGGTGGTCAGCCCCAGCATTTT	CSANTGFGGQPQHF
TRBJ1-2	14	TRBV4-3	-	TRBD1	TGCGCCAGCAGCCAAGACCAGGGGGCCAGTGGCTACACCTTC	CASSQDQGASGYTF
TRBJ2-4	14	TRBV7-9	-	-	TGTGCCAGCACAGGGGAGGGGGCCAAAAACATTCAGTACTTC	CASTGEGAKNIQYF
TRBJ2-1	14	TRBV27	few	TRBD1	TGTGCCAGCAAATCCGGGACAGGGGTAAATGAGCAGTTCTTC	CASKSGTGVNEQFF
TRBJ2-7	12	TRBV5-6	-	-	TGTGCCAGCAGCAACTTGGGCCACGAGCAGTACTTC	CASSNLGHEQYF
TRBJ1-6	19	TRBV28	-	TRBD1	TGTGCCAGCAGTTTATACCCCCGGACAGGGGGCCTTTATAATTCACCCCTCCACTTT	CASSLYPRTGGLYNSPLHF
TRBJ2-6	16	TRBV2	-	TRBD2	TGTGCCAGCAGTGAAGCTCGCCCGGGAGGGGGCAACGTCCTGACTTTC	CASSEARPGGGNVLTF
TRBJ2-1	17	TRBV24-1	-	TRBD1	TGTGCCACCAGTGATTTGAGACCCGGGACAGGGTTGGACGAGCAGTTCTTC	CATSDLRPGTGLDEQFF
TRBJ2-3	14	TRBV10-3	few	TRBD1	TGTGCCACAGCGGGACAGGGAATGGGTAATACGCAGTATTTT	CATAGQGMGNTQYF
TRBJ2-7	14	TRBV7-2	once	TRBD1	TGTGCCAGCGCACGGGACAGGACAGCCTACGAGCAGTACTTC	CASARDRTAYEQYF
TRBJ2-3	12	TRBV6-2/TRBV6-3	-	-	TGTGCCAGCGGAGCACTTCCAGATACGCAGTATTTT	CASGALPDTQYF
TRBJ2-1	15	TRBV5-1	-	TRBD1	TGCGCCAGCAGCCTGGACCGACAGGGGCAAGAGACCCAGTTCTTC	CASSLDRQGQETQFF